This entry concerns a single T cell receptor (beta chain). V lost 6 bases, J lost 0 bases, and 7 bases stayed unmatched. CDR1 is LNHNV and CDR2 is YYDKDF in the germline V gene (reference sequence). This CDR3 has 16 residues. RNA, once extracted, was reverse transcribed into cDNA for use as the sequencing template. Produced via immunoSEQ multiplex PCR; TCRdb's table is partial and in-frame only. The sample includes some 56,000 clones, around 96% of them seen just once. This sample was included in a study of CD8+ T cells in alopecia areata. The chain uses TRBV15 and TRBJ2-3; 9 bases map to TRBD2. The origin of this receptor is a human donor with alopecia areata. The sequencing here drew on CD8+ T cells sorted from blood, taken at week 0. Here the CDR3 DNA reads TGTGCCACCAGAAATATGAGCGGGGGGAGCACAGATACGCAGTATTTT. Protein: CATRNMSGGSTDTQYF.